The 23 T cell receptor beta chains below come from one sample, sequenced in a study of T cell responses to AZD1222 COVID-19 vaccine. The table came from immunoSEQ multiplex PCR; TCRdb's copy has only in-frame clones and leaves some out. The sample shows around 99,000 clones, more than 70% of them seen only once. Here the sequenced sample was peripheral blood, taken on day 0 of AZD1222 vaccination. All receptors come from an adult in good health.

The chain carries TRBV12-3 or TRBV12-4 and TRBJ1-6, with 10 bases identical to TRBD1. CDR3 length: 12 residues. V shed 6 bases, J shed 13 bases, and the junction held 3 bases outside the gene matches. The CDR3 protein is CASSDRGRPLHF. CDR3 DNA sequence: TGTGCCAGCAGCGACAGGGGGCGGCCCCTCCACTTT.

V and J are TRBV9 and TRBJ1-1, with 7 bases lining up with TRBD1. CDR3 length equals 14 residues. Unmatched junction bases numbered 3, after V lost 1 base and J lost 3 bases. Germline CDR1 is SGDLS and CDR2 is YYNGEE. Here the CDR3 DNA reads TGTGCCAGCAGCGTATTCGACAGGGACACTGAAGCTTTCTTT. This gives the protein CASSVFDRDTEAFF. The variable domain in full, with the rest retrieved from reference TRBV9 and TRBJ1-1, is DSGVTQTPKHLITATGQRVTLRCSPRSGDLSVYWYQQSLDQGLQFLIQYYNGEERAKGNILERFSAQQFPDLHSELNLSSLELGDSALYFCASSVFDRDTEAFFGQGTRLTVV.

This clone was picked up one time. The chain links TRBV5-6 to TRBJ1-2; 12 bases match TRBD1. Germline loops: CDR1 SGHDT, CDR2 YYEEEE. Trimming cost V 1 base and J 4 bases; bases outside gene matches: 8. This CDR3 region has 17 residues. The CDR3 is CASSLMGQGAKSYGYTF. The CDR3, as DNA: TGTGCCAGCAGCTTGATGGGACAGGGGGCGAAAAGCTATGGCTACACCTTC. Supplemented by reference TRBV5-6 and TRBJ1-2, the full variable domain reads DAGVTQSPTHLIKTRGQQVTLRCSPKSGHDTVSWYQQALGQGPQFIFQYYEEEERQRGNFPDRFSGHQFPNYSSELNVNALLLGDSALYLCASSLMGQGAKSYGYTFGSGTRLTVV.

The genes are TRBV20-1 and TRBJ2-3, with D maybe TRBD2 (6 bases). Germline V CDR1 and CDR2: DFQATT, SNEGSKA (reference sequence). V gave up 3 bases and J gave up 2 bases, with 9 bases separating them. This CDR3 region has 13 residues. DNA of the CDR3: TGCAGTGCTAGTAGCGGTCACACAGATACGCAGTATTTT. Encoded protein: CSASSGHTDTQYF.

Of note for this clone: Other DNA variants within this sample encode the same CDR3. The chain joins TRBV6-1 to TRBJ2-7; unclear D gene. CDR3 length equals 11 residues. Trimming left V 2 bases short and J 4 bases short, with 3 bases between. Germline assignment: CDR1 MNHNS and CDR2 SASEGT. The CDR3 region is CASSEKYEQYV. CDR3 nucleotide sequence: TGTGCCAGCAGTGAAAAGTACGAGCAGTACGTC.

The chain is built from TRBV6-5 and TRBJ2-1; 14 bases map to TRBD2. CDR1 and CDR2 from the germline V gene are MNHEY and SVGAGI. The CDR3 runs 15 residues. V lost 6 bases and J lost 8; bases outside the gene matches: 6. The CDR3 nucleotides are TGTGCCAGCAGCCCGGGACTAGCGGGAGTGTATGAGCAGTTCTTC. It specifies CASSPGLAGVYEQFF.

The J gene is TRBJ1-5, the V gene TRBV6-5; D is perhaps TRBD1 (5 bases). Germline CDR1 MNHEY, CDR2 SVGAGI. The V gene lost 6 bases and the J gene lost 4 bases, with 13 bases spanning the gap. The CDR3 sequence is 14 residues long. For the CDR3, the DNA is TGTGCCAGCAGACCTTCTGGGGGTAATCAGCCCCAGCATTTT. Protein sequence: CASRPSGGNQPQHF.

The chain recombines TRBV28 with TRBJ2-5; D is uncertain. Germline-derived CDR1 and CDR2 are MDHEN and SYDVKM. Trimming stripped 7 bases from V and 5 bases from J, with 17 bases between. The CDR3 runs to 14 residues. In nucleotides, the CDR3 is TGTGCCAGCATCGACCGGTTCAGATCGGAGACCCAGTACTTC. Its protein is CASIDRFRSETQYF.

The chain is built from TRBV7-9 and TRBJ2-1; perhaps TRBD1 as D (6 bases). This CDR3 is 16 amino acids long. Germline CDR1 reads SEHNR; CDR2 reads FQNEAQ (reference sequence). Trimming took off 5 bases at V and 0 bases at J, with 14 bases between the two ends. Written as DNA, the CDR3 is TGTGCCAGCAGCACCCCACAGGGACCCTCCTACAATGAGCAGTTCTTC. This encodes CASSTPQGPSYNEQFF.

The CDR3 loop is CATQTGGGGAIDTQYF. CDR3 DNA: TGTGCCACCCAGACCGGGGGCGGGGGGGCAATAGATACGCAGTATTTT. The chain employs TRBV15 and TRBJ2-3; 9 positions match TRBD2. The germline V gene has CDR1 LNHNV and CDR2 YYDKDF (reference sequence). The trim removed 8 bases at V and 5 bases at J, leaving 14 bases unmatched. The CDR3 totals 16 residues.

Note on this clone: Different DNA sequences within this sample yield the same CDR3. V is TRBV9 and J is TRBJ1-1, with 10 nucleotides matching TRBD1. There are 16 residues in the CDR3. With V trimmed by 0 bases and J by 3 bases, 5 bases remained unmatched. Germline V gene lookup returns CDR1 SGDLS and CDR2 YYNGEE. This CDR3 reads CASSVGDRGRDTEAFF. In DNA, the CDR3 is TGTGCCAGCAGCGTAGGGGACAGGGGACGGGACACTGAAGCTTTCTTT.

The chain carries TRBV6-1 and TRBJ1-3; D might be TRBD1 (6 bases). From germline, CDR1 is MNHNS and CDR2 SASEGT. There are 18 residues in the CDR3. V lost 2 bases to trimming and J lost 4 bases, with 21 bases between them. DNA of the CDR3: TGTGCCAGCAGTGAACTTTATTCGACAGGCTTAAGGGGAAACACCATATATTTT. Residues: CASSELYSTGLRGNTIYF.

The genes are TRBV27 and TRBJ2-7, with 10 bases fitting TRBD1. CDR3 length equals 17 residues. Germline V lookup: CDR1 MNHEY, CDR2 SMNVEV (reference sequence). V lost 5 bases, J lost 2 bases, and 12 bases stayed unmatched. CDR3 sequence (DNA): TGTGCCAGCAGTCCGTTGCGGGGACAGGGGCTCGCCTACGAGCAGTACTTC. It is translated as CASSPLRGQGLAYEQYF.

This clone showed up just a few times. V gene TRBV5-6 combines with J gene TRBJ2-1, with TRBD1 matching over 7 bases. The CDR3 sequence is 12 residues long. With V trimmed by 2 bases and J by 15 bases, 8 bases remained unmatched. Germline CDR1 is SGHDT and CDR2 is YYEEEE. CDR3: CASSFSTGFTFF. In nucleotides, the CDR3 is TGTGCCAGCAGCTTTTCGACAGGGTTTACGTTCTTC.

The J gene is TRBJ2-1, the V gene TRBV3-1 (or the pseudogene TRBV3-2); 9 nucleotides match TRBD2. The CDR3 runs to 14 residues. The V gene's germline CDR1 is LGHDT and CDR2 YNNKEL (reference sequence). J lost 7 bases, V lost 2 bases, and 3 bases had no gene match. The CDR3 DNA follows: TGTGCCAGCAGCCAACTAGCGGGGTCTAATGAGCAGTTCTTC. Residues: CASSQLAGSNEQFF.

V usage is TRBV28 and J usage is TRBJ2-2; D not certain. CDR1 and CDR2 (germline): MDHEN, SYDVKM. CDR3 length equals 12 residues. V was shortened by 5 bases and J by 6 bases, with 7 bases between the two germline ends. CDR3 bases: TGTGCCAGCAGTCCGCTTTCCGGGGAGCTGTTTTTT. As protein: CASSPLSGELFF.

The chain uses TRBV2 and TRBJ2-7; D may be TRBD2 (5 bases). The CDR3 length is 12 residues. Germline V CDR1 and CDR2: SNHLY, FYNNEI. Trimming pared 8 bases from V and 3 bases from J, leaving 11 bases between. CDR3 nucleotides: TGTGCCAGCTGGAAGGACTTCTACGAGCAGTACGTC. This sequence encodes CASWKDFYEQYV.

This clone appeared a single time. The rearrangement links TRBV30 to TRBJ1-2; D possibly corresponds to TRBD1 (5 bases). Germline V gives CDR1 GTSNPN, CDR2 SVGIG (reference sequence). The CDR3 has 13 amino acids. V was clipped by 4 bases and J by 4 bases, with 13 bases between them. This CDR3 is CAWIATRGYGYTF. CDR3 in DNA: TGTGCCTGGATAGCAACGAGGGGCTATGGCTACACCTTC.

V and J are TRBV19 and TRBJ2-7, with D possibly TRBD1 on 6 matching bases. The CDR3 has 14 residues. Germline-derived CDR1 and CDR2 are LNHDA and SQIVND (reference sequence). Deletions cut 3 bases from V and 7 bases from J, with 16 bases between. The CDR3, as DNA: TGTGCCAGTAGTATGCACACAGGGCTCGAGGAGCAGTACTTC. Its translation: CASSMHTGLEEQYF.

The chain links TRBV9 to TRBJ1-2; 9 bases fit TRBD1. V dropped 4 bases and J dropped 0; count of bases not matched to a gene: 7. CDR1 and CDR2 (germline): SGDLS, YYNGEE. The CDR3 has 16 residues. The CDR3 protein is CASSPRRQGANYGYTF. The CDR3 nucleotides are TGTGCCAGCAGCCCCCGGCGACAGGGGGCTAACTATGGCTACACCTTC.

The V gene is TRBV7-2, the J gene TRBJ2-5, with TRBD2 matching 10 bases. Losses at the gene ends were 2 bases for V and 2 bases for J; bases not matched to a gene: 5. There are 16 residues in the CDR3. Germline CDR1 SGHTA, CDR2 FQGNSA. CDR3 nucleotides: TGTGCCAGCAGCTTAAATGGACTAGCGGTACAAGAGACCCAGTACTTC. Protein: CASSLNGLAVQETQYF.

The chain links TRBV7-8 to TRBJ2-7; 9 nucleotides line up with TRBD1. The CDR3 is 14 amino acids. Germline V gene data show CDR1 as SGHVS and CDR2 as FQNEAQ. V dropped 8 bases and J dropped 4; count of bases not matched to a gene: 9. The CDR3 protein is CASGARTGAYEQYF. For the CDR3, the DNA is TGTGCCAGCGGGGCTCGGACAGGGGCATACGAGCAGTACTTC.

Regarding this clone: The same CDR3 can be traced to other DNA sequences in this sample. The V gene is TRBV12-3 or TRBV12-4, the J gene TRBJ2-6; D call uncertain. Trimming took 6 bases from V and 4 from J, leaving 7 bases between them. The CDR3 is 13 amino acids. The DNA for the CDR3 is TGTGCCAGCAGCCTCAGGGGGGCCAACGTCCTGACTTTC. Amino acids: CASSLRGANVLTF.